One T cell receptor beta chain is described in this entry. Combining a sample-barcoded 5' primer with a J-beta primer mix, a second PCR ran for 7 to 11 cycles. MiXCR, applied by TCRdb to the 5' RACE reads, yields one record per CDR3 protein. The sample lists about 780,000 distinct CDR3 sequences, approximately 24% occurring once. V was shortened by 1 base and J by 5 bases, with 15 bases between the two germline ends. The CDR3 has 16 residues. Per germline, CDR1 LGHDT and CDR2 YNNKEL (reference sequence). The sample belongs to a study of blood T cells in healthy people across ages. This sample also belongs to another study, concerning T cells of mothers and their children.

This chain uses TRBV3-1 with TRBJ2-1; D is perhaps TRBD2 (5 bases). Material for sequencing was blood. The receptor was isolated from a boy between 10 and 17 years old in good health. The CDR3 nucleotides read TGTGCCAGCAGCCAAGGCTATCTGCGGGCCGACAATGAGCAGTTCTTC. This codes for CASSQGYLRADNEQFF.